The clone carrying this T cell receptor (beta chain) was counted only a few times. Its antigen is undetermined. The V and J ends lost 2 bases and 7 bases respectively, with 17 bases between them. Per the germline V gene, CDR1 is MNHEY and CDR2 is SVGAGI. The CDR3 has 15 residues. These data belong to a study of CD8 T cells in ankylosing spondylitis. General study results and limits: Disease-associated clones were reportedly significantly overrepresented in matched ankylosing spondylitis synovial fluid. In peripheral blood, disease-linked CD8+ clones occurred at relatively low frequencies. A TCR beta motif of under 10 highly homologous variants appeared characteristic of ankylosing spondylitis blood.

MiXCR, run by TCRdb on the 5' RACE reads, gives a single entry per CDR3 protein. Of almost 400,000 distinct CDR3 sequences detected, 20% to 25% appear once; the ten largest clones hold approximately 16%. This sequence was found in a male donor with ankylosing spondylitis. The chain combines TRBV6-5 with TRBJ2-5, with D possibly matching TRBD2 (5 bases). The specimen was blood, either unsorted or a sorted T cell fraction (not recorded which). CDR3 bases: TGTGCCAGCAGTTACAGTAGAACCTACAGCGGGACCCAGTACTTC. It specifies CASSYSRTYSGTQYF.